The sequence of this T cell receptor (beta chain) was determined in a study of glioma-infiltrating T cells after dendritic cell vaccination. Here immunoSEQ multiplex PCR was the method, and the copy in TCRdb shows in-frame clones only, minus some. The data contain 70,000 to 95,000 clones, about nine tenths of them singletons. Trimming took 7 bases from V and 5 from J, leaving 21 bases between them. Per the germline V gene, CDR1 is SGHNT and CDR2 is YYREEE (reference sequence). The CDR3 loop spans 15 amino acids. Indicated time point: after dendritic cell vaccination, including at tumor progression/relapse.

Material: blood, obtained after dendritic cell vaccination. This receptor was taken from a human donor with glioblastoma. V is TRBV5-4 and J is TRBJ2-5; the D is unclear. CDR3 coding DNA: TGTGCCAGCGCGCGAAGTTCCCGGTCGTCGGAGACCCAGTACTTC. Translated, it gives CASARSSRSSETQYF.